The present TCR beta chain was sequenced within a study of metastatic and nonmetastatic thyroid tumors. In this sample, this clone turned up a few times. MiXCR re-clonotyped the PCR reads for TCRdb. Among about 64,000 clones listed, 4% to 4.5% were seen once. Germline CDR1 DFQATT, CDR2 SNEGSKA (reference sequence). The CDR3 totals 15 residues. J was trimmed by 7 bases and V by 0 bases; bases with no gene match: 6. The entire patient cohort was treatment-naive prior to thyroid surgery. This clonotype was obtained from a female donor with papillary thyroid cancer or a benign thyroid nodule (not recorded which). Some clones in this sample may be carry-over from other donors' samples. The chain combines TRBV20-1 with TRBJ1-5, with 10 positions matching TRBD1. Material for sequencing was blood. CDR3 nucleotides: TGCAGTGCTAGAGAAGGGACAGGGGAGAGGCAGCCCCAGCATTTT. It translates to CSAREGTGERQPQHF.